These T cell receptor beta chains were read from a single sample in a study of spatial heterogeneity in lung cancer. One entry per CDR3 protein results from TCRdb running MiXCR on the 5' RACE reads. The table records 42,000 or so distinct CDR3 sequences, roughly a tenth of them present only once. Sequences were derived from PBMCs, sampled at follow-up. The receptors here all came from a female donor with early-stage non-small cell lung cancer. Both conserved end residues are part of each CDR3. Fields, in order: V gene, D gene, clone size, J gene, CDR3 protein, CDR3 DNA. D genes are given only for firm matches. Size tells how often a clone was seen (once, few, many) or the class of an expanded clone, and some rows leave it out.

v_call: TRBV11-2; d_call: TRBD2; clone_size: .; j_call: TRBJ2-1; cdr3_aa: CASSPRGGGAMDEQFF; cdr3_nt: TGTGCCAGCAGCCCCAGGGGCGGGGGGGCCATGGATGAGCAGTTCTTC
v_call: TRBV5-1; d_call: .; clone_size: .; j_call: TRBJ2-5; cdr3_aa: CASSPDSGVVTQYF; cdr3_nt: TGCGCCAGCAGCCCGGACAGTGGAGTGGTGACCCAGTACTTC
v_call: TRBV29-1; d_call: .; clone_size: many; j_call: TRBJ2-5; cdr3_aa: CSAQVEETQYF; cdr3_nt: TGCAGCGCCCAGGTAGAAGAGACCCAGTACTTC
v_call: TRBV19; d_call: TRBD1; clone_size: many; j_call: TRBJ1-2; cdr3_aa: CASSETGANYGYTF; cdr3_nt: TGTGCCAGTAGCGAGACAGGGGCTAACTATGGCTACACCTTC
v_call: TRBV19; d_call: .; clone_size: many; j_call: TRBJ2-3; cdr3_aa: CASSIDLSTQYF; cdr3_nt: TGTGCCAGTAGTATAGATCTATCTACGCAGTATTTT
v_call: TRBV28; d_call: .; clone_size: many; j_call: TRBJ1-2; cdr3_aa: CASSTTNAFDYGYTF; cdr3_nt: TGTGCCAGCAGTACAACGAATGCGTTTGACTATGGCTACACCTTC
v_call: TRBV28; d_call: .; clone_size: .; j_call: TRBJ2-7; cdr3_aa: CASSPAQVLYEQYF; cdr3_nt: TGTGCCAGCAGCCCCGCGCAGGTACTTTACGAGCAGTACTTC
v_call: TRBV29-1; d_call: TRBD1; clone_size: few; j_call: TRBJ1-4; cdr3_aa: CSDETGGFEKLFF; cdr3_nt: TGCAGCGACGAGACAGGGGGCTTTGAAAAACTGTTTTTT
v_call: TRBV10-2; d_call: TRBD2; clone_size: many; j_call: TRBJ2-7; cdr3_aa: CASSVAGIGEQYF; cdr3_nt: TGCGCCAGCAGTGTAGCGGGGATAGGCGAGCAGTACTTC
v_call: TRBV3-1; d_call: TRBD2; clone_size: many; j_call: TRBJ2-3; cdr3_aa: CASSHRPAGVADTQYF; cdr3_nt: TGTGCCAGCAGCCATAGGCCAGCGGGGGTGGCAGATACGCAGTATTTT
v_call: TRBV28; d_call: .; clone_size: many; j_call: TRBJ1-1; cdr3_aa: CASSSLGFMNTEAFF; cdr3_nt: TGTGCCAGCAGTAGTTTAGGGTTCATGAACACTGAAGCTTTCTTT
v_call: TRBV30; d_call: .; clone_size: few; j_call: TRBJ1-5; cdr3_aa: CAWSVQGNQPQHF; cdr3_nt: TGTGCCTGGAGTGTACAAGGGAATCAGCCCCAGCATTTT
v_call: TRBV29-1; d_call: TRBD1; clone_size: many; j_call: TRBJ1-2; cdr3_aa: CSVLTGGEGYTF; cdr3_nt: TGCAGCGTTCTAACAGGGGGCGAGGGCTACACCTTC
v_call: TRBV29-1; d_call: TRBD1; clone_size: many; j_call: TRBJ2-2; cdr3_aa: CSGRQGRIGELFF; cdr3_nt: TGCAGCGGGCGACAGGGGCGGATAGGGGAGCTGTTTTTT
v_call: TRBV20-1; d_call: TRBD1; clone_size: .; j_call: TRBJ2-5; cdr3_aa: CSAGGEETQYF; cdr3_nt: TGCAGCGCAGGGGGAGAAGAGACCCAGTACTTC
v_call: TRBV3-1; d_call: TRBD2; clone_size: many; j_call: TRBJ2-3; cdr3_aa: CASSQTGLAKGIGTDTQYF; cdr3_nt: TGTGCCAGCAGCCAAACGGGACTAGCAAAGGGTATCGGCACAGATACGCAGTATTTT
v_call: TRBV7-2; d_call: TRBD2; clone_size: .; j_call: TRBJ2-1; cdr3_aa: CASSSRSGGGANEQFF; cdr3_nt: TGTGCCAGCAGCTCCCGTTCGGGGGGGGGCGCCAATGAGCAGTTCTTC
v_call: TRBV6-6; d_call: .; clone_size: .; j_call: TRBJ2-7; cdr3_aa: CASSYSDGPYEQYF; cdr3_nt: TGTGCCAGCAGTTACTCCGACGGCCCCTACGAGCAGTACTTC
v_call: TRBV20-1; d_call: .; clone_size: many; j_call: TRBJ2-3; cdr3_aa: CSARSAGRRTDTQYF; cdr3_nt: TGCAGTGCTAGATCGGCTGGCCGCAGAACAGATACGCAGTATTTT
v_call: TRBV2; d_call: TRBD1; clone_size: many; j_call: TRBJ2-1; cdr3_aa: CASSEAANRRDRGRFF; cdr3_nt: TGTGCCAGCAGTGAAGCTGCAAACCGCCGGGACAGGGGCAGGTTCTTC
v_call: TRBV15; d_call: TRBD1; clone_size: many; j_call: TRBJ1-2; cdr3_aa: CATSLDGGQGIGYTF; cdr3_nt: TGTGCCACCAGCTTGGACGGGGGACAGGGAATAGGCTACACCTTC
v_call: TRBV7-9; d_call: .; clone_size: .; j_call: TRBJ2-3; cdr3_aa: CASSLLIGPDTDTQYF; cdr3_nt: TGTGCCAGCAGCTTATTAATCGGTCCCGACACAGATACGCAGTATTTT
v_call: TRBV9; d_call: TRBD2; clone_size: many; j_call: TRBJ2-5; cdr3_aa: CASSVSPSGGAFETQYF; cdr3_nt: TGTGCCAGCAGCGTATCCCCTAGCGGGGGGGCCTTTGAGACCCAGTACTTC
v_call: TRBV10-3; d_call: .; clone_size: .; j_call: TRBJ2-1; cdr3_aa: CAITSDNEQFF; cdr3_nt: TGTGCCATCACCTCGGACAATGAGCAGTTCTTC
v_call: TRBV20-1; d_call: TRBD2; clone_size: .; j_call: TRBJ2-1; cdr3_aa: CSARKSGGRSYNEQFF; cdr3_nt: TGCAGTGCTAGAAAAAGCGGGGGCCGCTCCTACAATGAGCAGTTCTTC
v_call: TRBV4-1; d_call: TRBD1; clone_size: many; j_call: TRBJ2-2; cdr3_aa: CASSQDRGQGGTGELFF; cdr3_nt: TGCGCCAGCAGCCAAGATCGGGGACAGGGGGGCACCGGGGAGCTGTTTTTT
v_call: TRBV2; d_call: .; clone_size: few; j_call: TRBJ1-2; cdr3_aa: CASSARTYGYTF; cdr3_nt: TGTGCCAGCAGTGCCAGGACTTATGGCTACACCTTC
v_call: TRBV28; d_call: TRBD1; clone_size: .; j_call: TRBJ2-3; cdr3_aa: CGSSIQGELITDTQYF; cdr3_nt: TGTGGCAGCAGTATCCAGGGGGAATTAATCACAGATACGCAGTATTTT
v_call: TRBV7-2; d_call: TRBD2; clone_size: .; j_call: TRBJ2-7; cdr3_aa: CASSPSGGAVESEQYF; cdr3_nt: TGTGCCAGCAGCCCTAGCGGGGGAGCCGTTGAGAGCGAGCAGTACTTC
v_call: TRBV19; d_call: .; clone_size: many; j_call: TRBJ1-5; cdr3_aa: CASSIPTQNSNQPQHF; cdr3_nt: TGTGCCAGTAGTATCCCGACACAGAATAGCAATCAGCCCCAGCATTTT
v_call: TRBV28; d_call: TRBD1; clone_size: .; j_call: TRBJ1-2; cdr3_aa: CASSSGTGVVYGYTF; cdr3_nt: TGTGCCAGCAGTTCCGGGACAGGGGTCGTCTATGGCTACACCTTC
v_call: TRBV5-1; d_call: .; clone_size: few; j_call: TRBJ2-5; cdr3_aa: CASSLNPATVQETQYF; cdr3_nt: TGCGCCAGCAGCTTGAATCCCGCGACAGTGCAAGAGACCCAGTACTTC
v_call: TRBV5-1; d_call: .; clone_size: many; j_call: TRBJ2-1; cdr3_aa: CASRLVGAHNEQFF; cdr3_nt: TGCGCCAGCCGCCTGGTGGGAGCCCACAATGAGCAGTTCTTC
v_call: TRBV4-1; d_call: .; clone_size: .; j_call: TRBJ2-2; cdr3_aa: CASSQIRSTGELFF; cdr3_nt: TGCGCCAGCAGCCAGATTCGGTCCACCGGGGAGCTGTTTTTT
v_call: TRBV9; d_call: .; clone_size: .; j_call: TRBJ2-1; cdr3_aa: CASSPVHNEQFF; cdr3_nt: TGTGCCAGCAGCCCCGTCCACAATGAGCAGTTCTTC
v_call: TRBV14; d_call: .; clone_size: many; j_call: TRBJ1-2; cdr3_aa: CASSHLAYGYTF; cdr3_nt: TGTGCCAGCAGCCACCTGGCATATGGCTACACCTTC
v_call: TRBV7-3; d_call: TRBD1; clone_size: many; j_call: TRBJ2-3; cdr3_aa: CASSFRGPEDTQYF; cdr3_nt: TGTGCCAGCAGCTTCAGGGGGCCTGAAGATACGCAGTATTTT
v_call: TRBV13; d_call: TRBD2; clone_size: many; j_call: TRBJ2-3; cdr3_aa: CASSFLRSGGADTQYF; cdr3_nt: TGTGCCAGCAGCTTCCTTCGAAGCGGGGGCGCAGATACGCAGTATTTT
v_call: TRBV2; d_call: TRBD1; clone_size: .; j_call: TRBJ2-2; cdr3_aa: CASRGGTGDTGELFF; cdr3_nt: TGTGCCAGCAGAGGCGGGACAGGGGACACCGGGGAGCTGTTTTTT
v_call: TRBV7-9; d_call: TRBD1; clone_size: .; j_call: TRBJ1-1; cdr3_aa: CASSSTGIVAEAFF; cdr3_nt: TGTGCCAGCAGCTCGACAGGGATAGTGGCTGAAGCTTTCTTT
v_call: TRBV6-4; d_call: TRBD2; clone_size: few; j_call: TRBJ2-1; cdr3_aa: CASSDSAGGYNEQFF; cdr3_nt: TGTGCCAGCAGTGACTCGGCGGGGGGGTACAATGAGCAGTTCTTC
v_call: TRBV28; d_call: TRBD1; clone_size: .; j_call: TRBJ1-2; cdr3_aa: CAPKGAYYGYTF; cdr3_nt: TGTGCCCCGAAGGGGGCATATTATGGCTACACCTTC
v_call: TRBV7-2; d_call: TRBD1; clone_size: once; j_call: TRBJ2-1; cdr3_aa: CASAQGAYNEQFF; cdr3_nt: TGTGCCAGCGCACAGGGGGCCTACAATGAGCAGTTCTTC
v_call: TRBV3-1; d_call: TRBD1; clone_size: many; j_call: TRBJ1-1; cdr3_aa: CASSRNLDRGQEAFF; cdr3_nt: TGTGCCAGCAGCCGAAATCTGGACAGGGGGCAAGAAGCTTTCTTT
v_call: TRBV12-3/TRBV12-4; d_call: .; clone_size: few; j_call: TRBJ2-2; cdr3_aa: CASSTGVGTPFNTGELFF; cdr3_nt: TGTGCCAGCAGCACGGGGGTGGGGACTCCCTTTAACACCGGGGAGCTGTTTTTT
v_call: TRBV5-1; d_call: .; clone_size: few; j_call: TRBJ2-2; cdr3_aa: CASSLDTQYTGELFF; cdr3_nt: TGCGCCAGCAGCTTGGATACCCAGTACACCGGGGAGCTGTTTTTT
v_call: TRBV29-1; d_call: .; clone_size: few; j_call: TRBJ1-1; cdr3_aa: CSAFQSNTEAFF; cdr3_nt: TGCAGCGCTTTTCAGTCGAACACTGAAGCTTTCTTT
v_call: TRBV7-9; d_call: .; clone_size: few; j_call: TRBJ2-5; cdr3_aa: CASSPLDREEETQYF; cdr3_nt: TGTGCCAGCAGCCCCCTGGACAGAGAAGAAGAGACCCAGTACTTC
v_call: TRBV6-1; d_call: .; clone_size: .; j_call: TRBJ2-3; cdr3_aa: CAIVGQAFSTDTQYF; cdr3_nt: TGTGCCATCGTTGGGCAGGCCTTCAGCACAGATACGCAGTATTTT
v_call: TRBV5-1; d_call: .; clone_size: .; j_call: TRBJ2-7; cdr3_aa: CASSPGQTPSYEQYF; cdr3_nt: TGCGCCAGCAGCCCCGGACAGACACCCTCCTACGAGCAGTACTTC
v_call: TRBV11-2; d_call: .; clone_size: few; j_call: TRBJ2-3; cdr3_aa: CASSLDRATDTQYF; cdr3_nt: TGTGCCAGCAGCTTAGACAGGGCCACAGATACGCAGTATTTT
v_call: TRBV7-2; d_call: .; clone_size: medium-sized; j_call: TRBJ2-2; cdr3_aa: CASSGRVANTGELFF; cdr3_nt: TGTGCCAGCAGCGGCAGGGTTGCGAACACCGGGGAGCTGTTTTTT
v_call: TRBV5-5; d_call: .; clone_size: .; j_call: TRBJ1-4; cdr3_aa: CASSPLGANEKLFF; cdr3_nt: TGTGCCAGCAGCCCCTTAGGGGCTAATGAAAAACTGTTTTTT
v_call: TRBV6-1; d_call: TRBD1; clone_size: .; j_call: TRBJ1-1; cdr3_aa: CASSKTGETEAFF; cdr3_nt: TGTGCCAGCAGTAAGACAGGGGAAACTGAAGCTTTCTTT
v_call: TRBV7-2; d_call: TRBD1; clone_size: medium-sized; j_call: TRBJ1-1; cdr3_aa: CASSLDRGPTEAFF; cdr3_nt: TGTGCCAGCAGCCTCGACAGGGGTCCCACTGAAGCTTTCTTT
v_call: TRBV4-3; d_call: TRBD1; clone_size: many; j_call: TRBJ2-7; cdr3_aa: CASSQDIKGAMAYEQYF; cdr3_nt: TGCGCCAGCAGCCAAGACATCAAGGGGGCGATGGCCTACGAGCAGTACTTC
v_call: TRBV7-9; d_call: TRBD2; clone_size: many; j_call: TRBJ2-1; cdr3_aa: CASSSLGLWSAGETYNEQFF; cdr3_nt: TGTGCCAGCAGCTCCCTTGGGCTGTGGAGCGCGGGGGAGACCTACAATGAGCAGTTCTTC
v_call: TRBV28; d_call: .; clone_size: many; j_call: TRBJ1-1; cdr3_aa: CASSYYREAFF; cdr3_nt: TGTGCCAGCAGTTACTACAGGGAGGCTTTCTTT